This TCR beta chain was identified during a study of CD8+CD57+ T cells in acquired aplastic anemia. Across the whole study: Sorted CD4+ and CD8+ cell DNA averaged 3.2 ug. Points from the study as a whole: Comparison of patients with controls identified roughly 27 shared CD8+ CDR3 sequences.

The length of the CDR3 is 14 residues. Germline V gene data show CDR1 as SEHNR and CDR2 as FQNEAQ (reference sequence). The template for TCR beta VDJ and CDR3 sequence profiling was genomic DNA. MiXCR, applied by TCRdb to the reads, yields one record per CDR3 protein. The sample contains fewer than 300,000 distinct CDR3 sequences, approximately 82% of which appear only once. As regards this clonotype: Its antigen is undetermined.

In patients chosen for sequencing, flow cytometry had shown CD8+CD57+ cell expansion. In all patients, the disease was severe acquired aplastic anemia. When blood sampling took place, the patients had received no therapy. Sequenced input: sorted CD4+, CD8+, or CD8+CD57+ T cells (not recorded which) from PBMCs. The chain links TRBV7-9 to TRBJ2-7; D might be TRBD2 (6 bases). The clonotype originates from a human donor with aplastic anemia. In nucleotides, the CDR3 is TGTGCCAGCAGTTCTTGCGGGGCTTGGGGAGAGCCCCAGGTC. Translation: CASSSCGAWGEPQV.